The clone carrying this T cell receptor (beta chain) was recorded many times. Preparation of the TCRbeta library involved a method that used unique molecular identifiers. Via MiXCR, TCRdb re-called the PCR reads, giving one row per CDR3 protein. The repertoire has hundreds of thousands of distinct CDR3 sequences, 8% to 9.5% of them found once; the top ten carry 5% to 7%. This sample is part of a study of T-cell reconstitution after alpha-beta-depleted transplantation in children. Trimming left V 4 bases short and J 3 bases short, with 16 bases between. The CDR3 has 15 residues. Germline V CDR1 and CDR2: MNHEY, SMNVEV (reference sequence).

This TCR was recovered from a human donor who donated a stem cell graft to a child with acute lymphoblastic leukemia. This chain uses TRBV27 with TRBJ2-7, with a tentative D call TRBD1 (5 bases). This specimen consisted of PBMCs from the stem cell graft donor, obtained from the stem cell graft. CDR3 coding DNA: TGTGCCAGCAGTTCTACAGGAATGATCTACTACGAGCAGTACTTC. Encoded protein: CASSSTGMIYYEQYF.